The clone carrying this T cell receptor beta chain occurred a few times. At one end the junction does not follow the germline gene, possibly because of a read error. CDR3 length: 14 amino acids. Germline lookup yields CDR1 MDHEN and CDR2 SYDVKM. No cell sorting was done before RNA was extracted from the tissue. This non-tumor lung sample came from over 3 cm beyond the tumor edge. Newly diagnosed lung cancer patients had thoracic surgery in China, August–November 2014, without prior chemotherapy. Three rounds of nested PCR, following a modified ARM-PCR protocol, produced the TCRbeta library. TCRdb processed the multiplex PCR reads anew with MiXCR; each CDR3 protein has one entry. The sample has about 67,000 distinct CDR3 sequences, roughly three quarters seen once. This sample was included in a study of tumor and adjacent non-tumor tissue in lung cancer.

The rearrangement links TRBV28 to TRBJ2-1; 7 positions match TRBD2. The sample consisted of distant non-tumor lung tissue. This TCR was sampled from a man aged 60 to 75 with non-small cell lung cancer. This CDR3 is CASNPSGAYNEQIF. Here the CDR3 DNA reads TGTGCCAGCAATCCTAGCGGTGCATACAATGAGCAGATCTTC.